This entry features one T cell receptor (beta chain) sequence. The antigen remains unidentified. Data came from immunoSEQ multiplex PCR; TCRdb stores just in-frame clones and leaves some out. The data contain around 300,000 clones, approximately 88% of them singletons. The record originates from a study of cytomegalovirus exposure and HLA in healthy donors. Study as a whole: The roughly 110 validation repertoires used the same platform as the approximately 620 first-cohort repertoires (as reported by a later analysis).

Study-level results: TCR sequences were mostly rare, though some public TCRs occurred in many donors. The authors listed 150 to 200 TCR beta chains as cytomegalovirus-associated.

Material: PBMCs. The TCR sequence derives from a woman between 18 and 30 years old in good health and CMV-seronegative.

Written as DNA, the CDR3 is TGCGCCAGCAGTGAGTCCAGCGGGAGCCAAGAGACCCAGTACTTC. Its translation is CASSESSGSQETQYF. The V gene is TRBV10-2, the J gene TRBJ2-5; 8 bases fit TRBD2. Germline V gene sequence: CDR1 WSHSY, CDR2 SAAADI. The CDR3 has 15 residues. The V and J ends lost 0 bases and 1 base, in that order; junction bases with no gene match: 1.